These T cell receptor beta chains were read from a single sample in a study of spatial heterogeneity in lung cancer. TCRdb fed the 5' RACE reads into MiXCR, producing one record per CDR3 protein. The data contain tens of thousands of distinct CDR3 sequences, around 12% of them singletons. Sequenced material: PBMCs, taken at surgery. Receptor source: a male donor with early-stage non-small cell lung cancer. The CDR3 runs from the conserved cysteine through the conserved F or W. Each record gives: J gene, clone size, V gene, D gene, CDR3 protein, CDR3 DNA. The D gene is left open where the match is weak. Where a row states a size, it is once, few, many or the class of an expanded clone; other rows omit it.

J gene: TRBJ2-1
clone size: many
V gene: TRBV5-1
D gene: TRBD2
CDR3 protein: CASSLERLAALSSYNEQFF
CDR3 DNA: TGCGCCAGCAGCTTGGAGAGACTAGCGGCCTTAAGCTCCTACAATGAGCAGTTCTTC

J gene: TRBJ2-2
clone size: few
V gene: TRBV5-1
D gene: NA
CDR3 protein: CASSPDSTGELFF
CDR3 DNA: TGCGCCAGCAGCCCCGACAGCACCGGGGAGCTGTTTTTT

J gene: TRBJ2-5
clone size: NA
V gene: TRBV19
D gene: NA
CDR3 protein: CASSTQETQYF
CDR3 DNA: TGTGCCAGTAGTACCCAAGAGACCCAGTACTTC

J gene: TRBJ2-1
clone size: NA
V gene: TRBV7-8
D gene: NA
CDR3 protein: CASSLGQPSYNEQFF
CDR3 DNA: TGTGCCAGCAGCCTTGGACAGCCATCCTACAATGAGCAGTTCTTC

J gene: TRBJ2-7
clone size: NA
V gene: TRBV12-3/TRBV12-4
D gene: TRBD2
CDR3 protein: CASSQRTSVISEQYF
CDR3 DNA: TGTGCCAGCAGTCAACGGACTAGCGTCATCTCCGAGCAGTACTTC

J gene: TRBJ2-4
clone size: NA
V gene: TRBV20-1
D gene: NA
CDR3 protein: CSARDSRGNIQYF
CDR3 DNA: TGCAGTGCTAGAGATTCCAGGGGAAACATTCAGTACTTC

J gene: TRBJ2-3
clone size: few
V gene: TRBV5-8
D gene: NA
CDR3 protein: CASSLGTSRTDTQYF
CDR3 DNA: TGTGCCAGCAGCTTGGGCACCTCGAGGACAGATACGCAGTATTTT

J gene: TRBJ1-1
clone size: many
V gene: TRBV7-2
D gene: NA
CDR3 protein: CASSLDPPNTEAFF
CDR3 DNA: TGTGCCAGCAGCTTAGATCCTCCGAACACTGAAGCTTTCTTT

J gene: TRBJ2-3
clone size: few
V gene: TRBV7-2
D gene: NA
CDR3 protein: CASSLPRTVSTDTQYF
CDR3 DNA: TGTGCCAGCAGCTTACCGCGGACAGTAAGCACAGATACGCAGTATTTT

J gene: TRBJ2-7
clone size: many
V gene: TRBV24-1
D gene: NA
CDR3 protein: CATSDSGEYEQYF
CDR3 DNA: TGTGCCACCAGTGATTCAGGGGAATACGAGCAGTACTTC

J gene: TRBJ2-1
clone size: few
V gene: TRBV4-1
D gene: NA
CDR3 protein: CASSQVLASGDNEQFF
CDR3 DNA: TGCGCCAGCAGCCAAGTTTTAGCTAGTGGGGACAATGAGCAGTTCTTC

J gene: TRBJ2-1
clone size: NA
V gene: TRBV24-1
D gene: NA
CDR3 protein: CATSDFTPQGYMEQFF
CDR3 DNA: TGTGCCACCAGTGATTTCACTCCTCAGGGTTACATGGAGCAGTTCTTC

J gene: TRBJ2-5
clone size: few
V gene: TRBV7-7
D gene: NA
CDR3 protein: CASSSRAGEETQYF
CDR3 DNA: TGTGCTAGCAGCTCTCGTGCGGGTGAAGAGACCCAGTACTTC

J gene: TRBJ2-5
clone size: NA
V gene: TRBV6-6
D gene: TRBD2
CDR3 protein: CASSPNTSGGAGTQYF
CDR3 DNA: TGTGCCAGCAGCCCTAATACTAGCGGGGGGGCCGGGACCCAGTACTTC

J gene: TRBJ2-1
clone size: few
V gene: TRBV4-1
D gene: NA
CDR3 protein: CASSQDGRVDEQFF
CDR3 DNA: TGCGCCAGCAGCCAAGACGGCAGGGTAGATGAGCAGTTCTTC

J gene: TRBJ1-5
clone size: NA
V gene: TRBV7-2
D gene: NA
CDR3 protein: CASSLAPGSNQPQHF
CDR3 DNA: TGTGCCAGCAGCTTAGCGCCCGGGTCCAATCAGCCCCAGCATTTT

J gene: TRBJ2-1
clone size: many
V gene: TRBV6-1
D gene: NA
CDR3 protein: CASSLGYEQFF
CDR3 DNA: TGTGCCAGCAGTCTGGGATATGAGCAGTTCTTC

J gene: TRBJ2-7
clone size: many
V gene: TRBV4-2
D gene: NA
CDR3 protein: CASSQEQGAFREQYF
CDR3 DNA: TGTGCCAGCAGCCAAGAACAGGGTGCTTTCCGCGAGCAGTACTTC

J gene: TRBJ2-1
clone size: many
V gene: TRBV6-2/TRBV6-3
D gene: NA
CDR3 protein: CASSYWIGNEQFF
CDR3 DNA: TGTGCCAGCAGTTACTGGATTGGGAATGAGCAGTTCTTC

J gene: TRBJ2-7
clone size: NA
V gene: TRBV20-1
D gene: TRBD2
CDR3 protein: CSARDLTSRAHEQYF
CDR3 DNA: TGCAGTGCTAGAGATCTGACTAGCAGGGCCCACGAGCAGTACTTC

J gene: TRBJ2-3
clone size: few
V gene: TRBV6-6
D gene: NA
CDR3 protein: CASSTSAPDTQYF
CDR3 DNA: TGTGCCAGCAGTACCTCGGCCCCAGATACGCAGTATTTT

J gene: TRBJ2-7
clone size: many
V gene: TRBV29-1
D gene: TRBD2
CDR3 protein: CSVDRGLAGNEQYF
CDR3 DNA: TGCAGCGTAGACAGGGGACTAGCGGGTAACGAGCAGTACTTC

J gene: TRBJ1-3
clone size: few
V gene: TRBV9
D gene: NA
CDR3 protein: CASSPLKNTIYF
CDR3 DNA: TGTGCCAGCAGCCCCCTGAAGAACACCATATATTTT

J gene: TRBJ1-5
clone size: few
V gene: TRBV2
D gene: NA
CDR3 protein: CASSVGGVANQPQHF
CDR3 DNA: TGTGCCAGCAGTGTTGGGGGAGTAGCCAATCAGCCCCAGCATTTT

J gene: TRBJ2-7
clone size: NA
V gene: TRBV6-2/TRBV6-3
D gene: NA
CDR3 protein: CASSQPIDRFLYEQYF
CDR3 DNA: TGTGCCAGCAGCCAACCTATTGACAGATTCCTCTACGAGCAGTACTTC

J gene: TRBJ2-5
clone size: few
V gene: TRBV6-6
D gene: NA
CDR3 protein: CASSSPTGGGETQYF
CDR3 DNA: TGTGCCAGCAGTTCCCCGACGGGGGGCGGGGAGACCCAGTACTTC

J gene: TRBJ2-5
clone size: many
V gene: TRBV7-9
D gene: NA
CDR3 protein: CASNNVGEEETQYF
CDR3 DNA: TGTGCCAGCAACAACGTTGGGGAGGAAGAGACCCAGTACTTC

J gene: TRBJ1-2
clone size: NA
V gene: TRBV10-3
D gene: NA
CDR3 protein: CAAGENYGYTF
CDR3 DNA: TGTGCCGCCGGGGAGAACTATGGCTACACCTTC

J gene: TRBJ2-7
clone size: NA
V gene: TRBV6-2/TRBV6-3
D gene: NA
CDR3 protein: CASSGSGRPPYEQYF
CDR3 DNA: TGTGCCAGCAGTGGCAGTGGCAGGCCCCCCTACGAGCAGTACTTC

J gene: TRBJ2-2
clone size: NA
V gene: TRBV7-8
D gene: NA
CDR3 protein: CASSLASTGTGELFF
CDR3 DNA: TGTGCCAGCAGCTTAGCGTCGACAGGCACCGGGGAGCTGTTTTTT

J gene: TRBJ2-1
clone size: many
V gene: TRBV20-1
D gene: TRBD2
CDR3 protein: CSAGGGSSYNEQFF
CDR3 DNA: TGCAGTGCAGGAGGCGGGAGCTCCTACAATGAGCAGTTCTTC

J gene: TRBJ2-3
clone size: many
V gene: TRBV19
D gene: TRBD1
CDR3 protein: CASRQGFTDTQYF
CDR3 DNA: TGTGCCAGTCGACAGGGGTTCACAGATACGCAGTATTTT

J gene: TRBJ2-5
clone size: few
V gene: TRBV10-3
D gene: TRBD1
CDR3 protein: CAADRGAGETQYF
CDR3 DNA: TGTGCTGCGGACAGGGGGGCGGGAGAGACCCAGTACTTC

J gene: TRBJ2-2
clone size: many
V gene: TRBV7-7
D gene: NA
CDR3 protein: CASSLGGTGELFF
CDR3 DNA: TGTGCTAGCAGCTTAGGCGGCACCGGGGAGCTGTTTTTT

J gene: TRBJ1-1
clone size: many
V gene: TRBV18
D gene: NA
CDR3 protein: CASSPMAGLMNTEAFF
CDR3 DNA: TGTGCCAGCTCACCTATGGCAGGGCTCATGAACACTGAAGCTTTCTTT

J gene: TRBJ2-6
clone size: few
V gene: TRBV13
D gene: NA
CDR3 protein: CASSSYGANVLTF
CDR3 DNA: TGTGCCAGCAGTTCGTACGGGGCCAACGTCCTGACTTTC

J gene: TRBJ1-1
clone size: few
V gene: TRBV6-2/TRBV6-3
D gene: TRBD1
CDR3 protein: CASSYSRQGGRAFF
CDR3 DNA: TGTGCCAGCAGTTACTCTCGACAGGGAGGTCGAGCTTTCTTT

J gene: TRBJ2-7
clone size: many
V gene: TRBV5-1
D gene: TRBD1
CDR3 protein: CASSLYPGQLTTYEQYF
CDR3 DNA: TGCGCCAGCAGCCTGTATCCGGGACAGCTCACCACCTACGAGCAGTACTTC

J gene: TRBJ2-5
clone size: few
V gene: TRBV7-8
D gene: NA
CDR3 protein: CASSLARAIDLTQYF
CDR3 DNA: TGTGCCAGCAGCTTAGCGAGGGCTATCGATTTGACCCAGTACTTC

J gene: TRBJ2-3
clone size: NA
V gene: TRBV5-4
D gene: NA
CDR3 protein: CASSPMGSVSTDTQYF
CDR3 DNA: TGTGCCAGCAGCCCAATGGGTAGTGTCAGCACAGATACGCAGTATTTT

J gene: TRBJ2-3
clone size: few
V gene: TRBV5-6
D gene: NA
CDR3 protein: CASSSPRRTDTQYF
CDR3 DNA: TGTGCCAGCAGCTCACCCCGGCGCACAGATACGCAGTATTTT

J gene: TRBJ1-6
clone size: many
V gene: TRBV7-9
D gene: TRBD1
CDR3 protein: CASSLAGTDASPLHF
CDR3 DNA: TGTGCCAGCAGCTTAGCCGGGACAGATGCTTCACCCCTCCACTTT

J gene: TRBJ1-2
clone size: NA
V gene: TRBV19
D gene: TRBD1
CDR3 protein: CASSAEYRGRNYGYTF
CDR3 DNA: TGTGCCAGTAGTGCGGAATACAGGGGGCGGAACTATGGCTACACCTTC

J gene: TRBJ1-5
clone size: NA
V gene: TRBV12-3/TRBV12-4
D gene: NA
CDR3 protein: CASSLDSTAQPQHF
CDR3 DNA: TGTGCCAGCAGTTTAGACAGTACGGCTCAGCCCCAGCATTTT

J gene: TRBJ1-6
clone size: NA
V gene: TRBV6-5
D gene: TRBD1
CDR3 protein: CASKLQTGVNSPLHF
CDR3 DNA: TGTGCCAGCAAACTCCAGACAGGGGTGAATTCACCCCTCCACTTT

J gene: TRBJ2-6
clone size: many
V gene: TRBV20-1
D gene: NA
CDR3 protein: CSARGGHSSGANVLTF
CDR3 DNA: TGCAGTGCCAGGGGGGGACATAGCTCTGGGGCCAACGTCCTGACTTTC

J gene: TRBJ2-1
clone size: NA
V gene: TRBV20-1
D gene: TRBD2
CDR3 protein: CSARKAGRMDGGEQFF
CDR3 DNA: TGCAGTGCTAGAAAAGCGGGACGGATGGACGGGGGTGAGCAGTTCTTC

J gene: TRBJ2-3
clone size: few
V gene: TRBV28
D gene: NA
CDR3 protein: CASSLTGSRGTDTQYF
CDR3 DNA: TGTGCCAGCAGTTTAACAGGGTCGCGTGGCACAGATACGCAGTATTTT

J gene: TRBJ1-1
clone size: NA
V gene: TRBV7-2
D gene: NA
CDR3 protein: CASSFSVNTEALF
CDR3 DNA: TGTGCCAGCAGCTTTTCGGTGAACACTGAAGCTCTCTTT

J gene: TRBJ2-1
clone size: NA
V gene: TRBV12-3/TRBV12-4
D gene: TRBD2
CDR3 protein: CASSPRGTSYNEQFF
CDR3 DNA: TGTGCCAGCAGTCCCCGGGGGACTAGTTACAATGAGCAGTTCTTC

J gene: TRBJ2-3
clone size: few
V gene: TRBV24-1
D gene: TRBD2
CDR3 protein: CATSDSTSGSADTQYF
CDR3 DNA: TGTGCCACCAGTGATAGTACTAGCGGGAGTGCAGATACGCAGTATTTT

J gene: TRBJ2-3
clone size: NA
V gene: TRBV10-3
D gene: TRBD1
CDR3 protein: CAISGTGDLMQYF
CDR3 DNA: TGTGCCATCAGTGGGACAGGGGACCTTATGCAGTATTTT

J gene: TRBJ2-1
clone size: NA
V gene: TRBV6-6
D gene: NA
CDR3 protein: CASGESKQFF
CDR3 DNA: TGTGCCAGCGGGGAGTCAAAGCAGTTCTTC

J gene: TRBJ1-2
clone size: NA
V gene: TRBV7-2
D gene: NA
CDR3 protein: CASRLGRNYGYTF
CDR3 DNA: TGTGCCAGCAGGTTGGGCCGTAACTATGGCTACACCTTC

J gene: TRBJ2-5
clone size: NA
V gene: TRBV5-6
D gene: NA
CDR3 protein: CASRGGGTLETQYF
CDR3 DNA: TGTGCCAGCAGAGGGGGGGGAACCCTAGAGACCCAGTACTTC

J gene: TRBJ2-1
clone size: many
V gene: TRBV20-1
D gene: TRBD2
CDR3 protein: CSARVTSGLPQFF
CDR3 DNA: TGCAGTGCTAGAGTTACTAGCGGGCTTCCGCAGTTCTTC

J gene: TRBJ1-2
clone size: few
V gene: TRBV20-1
D gene: NA
CDR3 protein: CSARVVKDSNYGYTF
CDR3 DNA: TGCAGTGCTAGAGTGGTAAAGGATTCTAACTATGGCTACACCTTC

J gene: TRBJ2-3
clone size: few
V gene: TRBV4-1
D gene: TRBD2
CDR3 protein: CASSLVIAGGGTDTQYF
CDR3 DNA: TGCGCCAGCAGCCTCGTAATAGCGGGAGGAGGCACAGATACGCAGTATTTT

J gene: TRBJ2-2
clone size: few
V gene: TRBV3-1
D gene: NA
CDR3 protein: CASSHPSRSTGELFF
CDR3 DNA: TGTGCCAGCAGCCACCCCAGTAGGTCGACCGGGGAGCTGTTTTTT